Described below is a single TCR beta chain sequence and its context. Its antigen is unidentified. These data originate in a study of CD8 T cells in ankylosing spondylitis. General observations from the study: Clones linked to disease were reported to show significant enrichment in matched ankylosing spondylitis synovial fluid. A TCR beta motif of under ten highly homologous variants appeared characteristic of ankylosing spondylitis blood. Disease-associated clonotypes exhibited CD8+ identity and were relatively infrequent in peripheral blood.

TCRdb processed the 5' RACE reads anew with MiXCR; each CDR3 protein has one entry. This sample yields about 250,000 distinct CDR3 sequences, of which 24% are seen a single time; roughly 0.6% belongs to the top ten. The source material was blood, either unsorted or a sorted T cell fraction (not recorded which). This clonotype originated in a male donor with ankylosing spondylitis or in good health (not recorded which).

CDR3 loop: CASGVKTSTDTQYF. The CDR3 DNA reads as TGTGCCAGTGGGGTAAAAACTAGCACAGATACGCAGTATTTT. The chain employs TRBV25-1 and TRBJ2-3; D is unresolved. The CDR3 covers 14 residues. CDR1 is MGHDK, CDR2 SYGVNS, per germline. Trimming stripped 9 bases from V and 0 bases from J, with 13 bases between.